This T cell receptor beta chain was documented in a study of blood T cell repertoires in COVID-19. Study information: The cDNA or gDNA used as material had been derived from T cells, B-cell-depleted T cells, or PBMCs.

V shed 3 bases and J shed 3 bases, with 7 bases lying between them. The CDR3 extends over 13 amino acids. Germline loops: CDR1 SGHRS, CDR2 YFSETQ. Original processing notes: For nucleated cells, counts were estimated from reference gene primer amplification. TCRdb keeps only in-frame clones here, not all; method: immunoSEQ multiplex PCR. V, J and clone size derive from that table, while D and trimming were established from the DNA sequence. Counted here are about 31,000 clones, 88% occurring once; the ten biggest clones make up 7% to 9.5%. The J gene is TRBJ1-3, the V gene TRBV5-1; D gene unclear. This clonotype was sampled from a man in his sixties with COVID-19, enrolled during active disease. Input material: peripheral blood. The CDR3 nucleotides read TGCGCCAGCAGCTGGGAGGGTGGAAACACCATATATTTT. Translation: CASSWEGGNTIYF.